This T cell receptor beta chain was identified in a study of T cell responses to AZD1222 COVID-19 vaccine. V was trimmed by 2 bases and J by 2 bases, leaving 7 bases between them. Per germline, CDR1 SGHTA and CDR2 FQGTGA. The CDR3 extends over 14 amino acids. As concerns this clone: Its specificity is not known.

General study results and limits: Donors were chiefly white British, with a greater number of females, and clonal diversity was perhaps underestimated.

Profiling relied on immunoSEQ multiplex PCR, and the TCRdb table lists in-frame clones only, not all of them. The sample has around 67,000 clones; around 84% are singletons. The chain couples TRBV7-3 to TRBJ1-5; D is uncertain. The TCR sequence derives from an adult in good health. The input for sequencing was peripheral blood, taken on day 0 of AZD1222 vaccination. CDR3 in DNA: TGTGCCAGCAGCTTAGAAGGGCGCAATCAGCCCCAGCATTTT. This translates into CASSLEGRNQPQHF. Using reference TRBV7-3 and TRBJ1-5 for the parts outside the CDR3, the full variable domain is GAGVSQTPSNKVTEKGKYVELRCDPISGHTALYWYRQSLGQGPEFLIYFQGTGAADDSGLPNDRFFAVRPEGSVSTLKIQRTERGDSAVYLCASSLEGRNQPQHFGDGTRLSIL.